The 21 T cell receptor beta chains presented below share a single source sample, sequenced in a study of cytomegalovirus exposure and HLA in healthy donors (dated 2017 in TCRdb). The library came from the immunoSEQ multiplex PCR assay. For the multiplex PCR, a mixture combining 60 forward primers for TCR Vbeta segments and 13 reverse primers for TCR Jbeta segments was used. TCRdb holds this immuneACCESS table with in-frame rearrangements only. Some clones are missing; in checked studies, unresolved V genes explain under half, and the rest has no known cause. Here the sample has 100,000 to 150,000 clones; about 74% occur a single time. The ten largest clones add up to about 4.4% of the sample. What was sequenced was PBMCs. These receptors were collected from a woman aged 50 to 60 in good health and CMV-seropositive.

This clone was counted between two and nine times. The rearrangement joins TRBV9 to TRBJ2-7, with 9 bases lining up with TRBD2. CDR1 is SGDLS, CDR2 YYNGEE, per germline. With 9 bases clipped from V and 3 bases from J, the junction kept 13 bases outside the gene matches. The CDR3 has 15 residues. CDR3 DNA: TGTGCCAACTGGCGGGAGGGGACGGAGAACTACGAGCAGTACTTC. It specifies CANWREGTENYEQYF.

V gene TRBV9 combines with J gene TRBJ1-2, with no clear D. Germline CDR1 and CDR2: SGDLS and YYNGEE. The germline V and J ends were trimmed by 8 bases and 2 bases, with 13 bases remaining between them. This CDR3 has 13 residues. CDR3 in amino acids: CASSRPGNYGYTF. The CDR3, as DNA: TGTGCCAGTTCCCGCCCCGGGAACTATGGCTACACCTTC.

The rearrangement uses TRBV2 and TRBJ1-6, with TRBD1 identical over 9 bases. Per germline, CDR1 SNHLY and CDR2 FYNNEI. The CDR3 has 18 amino acids. Germline trimming cut 1 base from V and 1 base from J; bases unmatched to any gene: 5. The CDR3: CASSEVGTGSSYNSPLHF. CDR3 sequence (DNA): TGTGCCAGCAGTGAAGTTGGGACAGGGAGTTCCTATAATTCACCCCTCCACTTT.

V is TRBV5-1 and J is TRBJ2-1; possibly TRBD2 for D (6 bases). Germline assignment: CDR1 SGHRS and CDR2 YFSETQ. The V gene lost 6 bases and the J gene lost 4 bases, with 17 bases spanning the gap. The CDR3 covers 15 residues. The CDR3 sequence is CASTLGGTLYNEQFF. For the CDR3, the DNA is TGCGCCAGCACCCTGGGGGGAACTCTTTACAATGAGCAGTTCTTC.

This chain uses TRBV5-1 with TRBJ1-3; 10 bases are a match to TRBD1. Per the germline V gene, CDR1 is SGHRS and CDR2 is YFSETQ. V lost 3 bases to trimming and J lost 3 bases; unmatched junction nucleotides: 3. The CDR3 totals 15 residues. The CDR3 DNA follows: TGCGCCAGCAGCTCGACAGGGGGCGGTGGAAACACCATATATTTT. Its translation: CASSSTGGGGNTIYF.

V gene TRBV27 combines with J gene TRBJ1-1; 7 positions match TRBD1. CDR3 length: 14 amino acids. V dropped 6 bases and J dropped 6; count of bases not matched to a gene: 10. From germline, CDR1 is MNHEY and CDR2 SMNVEV (reference sequence). CDR3 nucleotides: TGTGCCAGCAGCCGAAATCTAGGGGGCGCTGAAGCTTTCTTT. Amino acid sequence: CASSRNLGGAEAFF.

The J gene is TRBJ2-7, the V gene TRBV2; 10 nucleotides match TRBD2. Per germline, CDR1 SNHLY and CDR2 FYNNEI. The V and J ends lost 4 bases and 1 base, in that order; junction bases with no gene match: 4. The CDR3 has 15 residues. The CDR3 sequence is CASSGASGGSYEQYF. The CDR3 coding sequence is TGTGCCAGCAGTGGGGCTAGCGGGGGTTCCTACGAGCAGTACTTC.

The chain combines TRBV19 with TRBJ1-5, with D maybe TRBD1 (6 bases). The CDR3 runs to 17 residues. V lost 3 bases, J lost 2 bases, and 17 bases lay in between. Germline V lookup: CDR1 LNHDA, CDR2 SQIVND (reference sequence). CDR3 in amino acids: CASSMNRALGGNQPQHF. In nucleotides, the CDR3 is TGTGCCAGTAGTATGAACAGGGCCCTAGGTGGCAATCAGCCCCAGCATTTT.

In this sample, this clone turned up a few times. The chain employs TRBV30 and TRBJ1-2; 7 bases are a match to TRBD1. The germline V gene encodes CDR1 GTSNPN and CDR2 SVGIG (reference sequence). There are 13 residues in the CDR3. With V trimmed by 1 base and J by 6 bases, 5 bases remained unmatched. CDR3: CAWSATGWDGYTF. In nucleotides, the CDR3 is TGTGCCTGGAGTGCGACAGGGTGGGATGGCTACACCTTC.

This chain joins TRBV5-1 and TRBJ2-2, with 10 positions matching TRBD1. This CDR3 has 15 amino acids. Looked up from germline, CDR1 is SGHRS and CDR2 is YFSETQ. V lost 6 bases and J lost 3; bases outside the gene matches: 5. CDR3 DNA sequence: TGCGCCAGCACTTCGGGACAGGGGCACACCGGGGAGCTGTTTTTT. Protein product: CASTSGQGHTGELFF.

There are a few counts of this clone. The chain is built from TRBV10-3 and TRBJ1-5, with 9 positions matching TRBD1. This CDR3 spans 17 amino acids. In germline, CDR1 is ENHRY, CDR2 SYGVKD. The trim removed 2 bases at V and 1 base at J, leaving 6 bases unmatched. This CDR3 reads CAISERGQGESNQPQHF. Here the CDR3 DNA reads TGTGCCATCAGTGAGCGGGGACAGGGTGAAAGCAATCAGCCCCAGCATTTT.

J is TRBJ2-5 and V is TRBV6-1, with a weak D call TRBD2 (6 bases). Near its end, the DNA agrees better with TRBJ2-7, so the J call may be wrong. Germline V gene data show CDR1 as MNHNS and CDR2 as SASEGT. This CDR3 comprises 16 residues. For the CDR3, the DNA is TGTGCCAGCAGTGCAGACGGAGGGGTCCCTGCCTACGAGCAGTACTTC. This translates into CASSADGGVPAYEQYF.

V usage is TRBV7-2 and J usage is TRBJ2-3; no reliable D call. V gave up 5 bases and J gave up 4 bases, with 10 bases separating them. The CDR3 is 13 residues long. Looked up from germline, CDR1 is SGHTA and CDR2 is FQGNSA. The CDR3 region is CASSLPFADTQYF. The CDR3 bases are TGTGCCAGCAGCCTCCCCTTTGCAGATACGCAGTATTTT.

The chain joins TRBV2 to TRBJ2-5, with 14 nucleotides matching TRBD2. V lost 7 bases and J lost 2; bases outside the gene matches: 3. The CDR3 has 15 amino acids. Germline CDR1 SNHLY, CDR2 FYNNEI. The CDR3 here is CASIGTSGGQETQYF. The CDR3 nucleotides read TGTGCCAGCATCGGGACTAGCGGGGGTCAAGAGACCCAGTACTTC.

This chain links TRBV2 with TRBJ1-5; no firm D call. This CDR3 contains 15 residues. V was shortened by 2 bases and J by 7 bases, with 15 bases between the two germline ends. The germline V gene encodes CDR1 SNHLY and CDR2 FYNNEI. This CDR3 is CASSETSFGFQPQHF. The CDR3 nucleotides are TGTGCCAGCAGTGAAACCTCATTCGGGTTCCAGCCCCAGCATTTT.

J is TRBJ1-2 and V is TRBV30; perhaps TRBD1 as D (5 bases). The CDR3 runs 17 residues. The V gene lost 7 bases and the J gene lost 1 base, with 25 bases spanning the gap. The germline CDR1 and CDR2 sequences are GTSNPN and SVGIG (reference sequence). The CDR3 sequence is CASGIRQHPVGNYGYTF. As DNA, the CDR3 is TGTGCCTCCGGAATCAGACAGCATCCTGTGGGTAACTATGGCTACACCTTC.

J is TRBJ1-2 and V is TRBV7-8; 10 positions match TRBD1. This CDR3 is 15 amino acids long. Germline V gene lookup returns CDR1 SGHVS and CDR2 FQNEAQ. J was trimmed by 5 bases and V by 4 bases; bases with no gene match: 7. The CDR3 DNA reads as TGTGCCAGCAGCTCCTATGGGACAGGGGTGTATGGCTACACCTTC. This sequence encodes CASSSYGTGVYGYTF. The whole variable domain, filled in from reference TRBV7-8 and TRBJ1-2, reads GAGVSQSPRYKVAKRGQDVALRCDPISGHVSLFWYQQALGQGPEFLTYFQNEAQLDKSGLPSDRFFAERPEGSVSTLKIQRTQQEDSAVYLCASSSYGTGVYGYTFGSGTRLTVV.

The rearrangement joins TRBV19 to TRBJ1-5; tentatively, D is TRBD1 (5 bases). CDR1 and CDR2 (germline): LNHDA, SQIVND (reference sequence). V shed 3 bases and J shed 6 bases, with 21 bases lying between them. The CDR3 covers 17 residues. Here the CDR3 DNA reads TGTGCCAGTAGTATGGATAGTGGGAATCAGGGCGGTCAGCCCCAGCATTTT. The encoded protein is CASSMDSGNQGGQPQHF.

The CDR3 spells CASSPPHSPNYGYTF. CDR3 DNA sequence: TGTGCCAGCAGTCCCCCGCACTCCCCTAACTATGGCTACACCTTC. The chain combines TRBV28 with TRBJ1-2; D gene unclear. The CDR3 has 15 residues. Germline V gene sequence: CDR1 MDHEN, CDR2 SYDVKM. Trimming removed 5 bases from V and 0 bases from J, with 13 bases in between.

V usage is TRBV10-3 and J usage is TRBJ2-7; D is possibly TRBD2 (6 bases). V was clipped by 2 bases and J by 5 bases, with 13 bases between them. The V gene's germline CDR1 is ENHRY and CDR2 SYGVKD. This CDR3 comprises 14 residues. CDR3 in amino acids: CAISERRDQHEQYF. For the CDR3, the DNA is TGTGCCATCAGTGAGCGGCGGGACCAACACGAGCAGTACTTC.

The chain joins TRBV27 to TRBJ1-2; D unclear. This CDR3 is built from 13 residues. CDR1 and CDR2 (germline): MNHEY, SMNVEV (reference sequence). V was pared by 4 bases and J by 5 bases, with 11 bases between. The CDR3 sequence is CASSSLYPYGYTF. CDR3 nucleotide sequence: TGTGCCAGCAGTTCCCTCTACCCTTATGGCTACACCTTC.